This TCR beta chain was found in a study of T cells of healthy individuals. There are a few counts of this clonotype. TCRdb processed the 5' RACE reads anew with MiXCR; each CDR3 protein has one entry. This table holds some 69,000 distinct CDR3 sequences, about 16% found once. The CDR3 consists of 15 residues. V was cut by 5 bases and J by 5 bases, with 21 bases left in between. Germline loops: CDR1 DFQATT, CDR2 SNEGSKA (reference sequence). The clonotype was recovered from a human donor in good health. The V call is TRBV20-1, the J call TRBJ1-1; D is perhaps TRBD1 (5 bases). The CDR3: CSAGRTGRPQTEAFF. CDR3 sequence (DNA): TGCAGTGCTGGTAGAACAGGTAGACCGCAAACTGAAGCTTTCTTT.